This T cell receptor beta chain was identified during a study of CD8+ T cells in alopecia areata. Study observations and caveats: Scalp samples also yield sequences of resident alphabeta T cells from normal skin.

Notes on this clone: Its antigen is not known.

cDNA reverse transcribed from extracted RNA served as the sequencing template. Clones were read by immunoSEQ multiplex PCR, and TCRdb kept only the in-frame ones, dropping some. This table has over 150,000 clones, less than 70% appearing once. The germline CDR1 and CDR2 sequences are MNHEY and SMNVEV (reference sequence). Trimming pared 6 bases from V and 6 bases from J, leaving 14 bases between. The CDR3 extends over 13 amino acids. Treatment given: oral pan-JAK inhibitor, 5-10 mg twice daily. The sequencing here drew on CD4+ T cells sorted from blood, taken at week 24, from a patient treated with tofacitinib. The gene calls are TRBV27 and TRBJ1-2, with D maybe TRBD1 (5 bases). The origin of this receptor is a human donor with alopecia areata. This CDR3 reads CASRAGLRNGYTF. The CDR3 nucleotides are TGTGCCAGCAGGGCGGGACTCCGGAATGGCTACACCTTC.